What follows describes a single T cell receptor beta chain. The target antigen is unknown. This entry comes from a study of metastatic and nonmetastatic thyroid tumors. About the research overall: Repertoire comparisons spanned blood and tumor or nodule tissue from malignant and benign thyroid patients. Whole-study findings and limits: Malignant thyroid tumors reportedly had TCR beta diversity that was significantly higher than in benign nodules, in blood and tumor.

Per the germline V gene, CDR1 is SNHLY and CDR2 is FYNNEI. Between the trimmed V and J ends, which lost 2 bases and 2 bases, there was a span of 9 bases. This CDR3 spans 14 amino acids. The authors' processing: A papillary thyroid cancer distant-metastasis classifier was built from CDR3 differences across clinicopathological groups. TCRdb reprocessed the PCR reads via MiXCR. TCRdb's processing, not the authors' own work, is the source of the V and J calls. The data hold approximately 13,000 clones, with 20% to 25% observed a single time. Ahead of thyroid surgery, no patient had received treatment of any kind.

Source material: blood. This TCR was recovered from a male donor with papillary thyroid cancer or a benign thyroid nodule (not recorded which). Some clones in this sample may be carry-over from other donors' samples. The chain is built from TRBV2 and TRBJ2-5; the D gene could be TRBD1 or TRBD2 (5 bases each). The CDR3 DNA sequence: TGTGCCAGCAGTGAAACAGGACTGCAAGAGACCCAGTACTTC. It is translated as CASSETGLQETQYF.